Each of the 26 T cell receptor beta chains below was sequenced from the same sample in a study of blood T cell repertoires in COVID-19. Only in-frame clones appear in the TCRdb table, and some are missing; sequencing was by immunoSEQ multiplex PCR. This table holds roughly 100,000 clones, around 82% found once. The material sequenced was peripheral blood. Receptor source: a human donor in a cohort sampled during active or convalescent COVID-19.

The genes are TRBV30 and TRBJ1-2; D remains ambiguous. Germline CDR1 is GTSNPN and CDR2 is SVGIG (reference sequence). CDR3 length: 12 residues. Trimming pared 4 bases from V and 0 bases from J, leaving 6 bases between. DNA for the CDR3: TGTGCCTGGACGAGAACTAACTATGGCTACACCTTC. The encoded protein is CAWTRTNYGYTF.

The V and J genes are TRBV11-3 and TRBJ2-5; maybe TRBD2 (5 bases). Germline loops: CDR1 SGHNT, CDR2 YENEEA. The CDR3 covers 14 residues. V lost 1 base and J 5 bases, leaving 11 bases between the germline ends. The CDR3 sequence is CASSLGHRGETQYF. CDR3 DNA sequence: TGTGCCAGCAGCTTAGGTCACCGAGGGGAGACCCAGTACTTC.

The rearrangement joins TRBV28 to TRBJ1-1, with TRBD1 matching 7 bases. Germline CDR1 and CDR2: MDHEN and SYDVKM. This CDR3 has 16 amino acids. V was clipped by 3 bases and J by 5 bases; unmatched bases: 12. The chain's CDR3 is CASSLTVRQGDTEAFF. The CDR3 DNA is TGTGCCAGCAGTTTGACCGTCCGACAGGGTGATACTGAAGCTTTCTTT.

This clone occurred a few times. This sequence joins TRBV11-3 and TRBJ2-7; TRBD2 matches 7 bases. The CDR3 has 16 residues. After removal of 1 base from V and 3 bases from J, the junction contained 9 bases not matched to a gene. The germline V gene has CDR1 SGHNT and CDR2 YENEEA. Here the CDR3 DNA reads TGTGCCAGCAGCTTAGGACCCTCGGGGGACTACTACGAGCAGTACTTC. This gives the protein CASSLGPSGDYYEQYF. The full variable domain, its missing parts supplied by reference TRBV11-3 and TRBJ2-7, is EAGVVQSPRYKIIEKKQPVAFWCNPISGHNTLYWYLQNLGQGPELLIRYENEEAVDDSQLPKDRFSAERLKGVDSTLKIQPAELGDSAVYLCASSLGPSGDYYEQYFGPGTRLTVT.

The chain employs TRBV2 and TRBJ1-5, with D perhaps matching TRBD1 (5 bases). Per germline, CDR1 SNHLY and CDR2 FYNNEI. This CDR3 contains 13 residues. V gave up 5 bases and J gave up 3 bases, with 8 bases separating them. The CDR3: CASSPGLNQPQHF. CDR3 bases: TGTGCCAGCAGTCCAGGGCTCAATCAGCCCCAGCATTTT.

The rearrangement joins TRBV19 to TRBJ1-5, with 8 bases matching TRBD1. CDR1 is LNHDA, CDR2 SQIVND, per germline (reference sequence). The CDR3 has 14 amino acids. Germline trimming cut 5 bases from V and 4 bases from J; bases unmatched to any gene: 4. The CDR3 here is CASSSRTGNQPQHF. Here the CDR3 DNA reads TGTGCCAGTAGTTCCCGGACAGGGAATCAGCCCCAGCATTTT.

The chain employs TRBV18 and TRBJ1-4; the D gene is possibly TRBD1 (5 bases). The CDR3 length is 14 residues. Trimming stripped 4 bases from V and 8 bases from J, with 14 bases between. Germline V gene sequence: CDR1 KGHSH, CDR2 LQKENI. CDR3 sequence reads: CASSQQGREEKLFF. CDR3 nucleotide sequence: TGTGCCAGCTCACAGCAGGGCCGGGAGGAAAAACTGTTTTTT.

The rearrangement links TRBV6-5 to TRBJ1-2; D might be TRBD1 (5 bases). The CDR3 runs to 12 residues. CDR1 is MNHEY and CDR2 is SVGAGI in the germline V gene. The V gene lost 6 bases and the J gene lost 7 bases, with 12 bases spanning the gap. The chain's CDR3 is CASRPDILGYTF. The DNA of the CDR3 is TGTGCCAGCAGACCGGACATACTTGGCTACACCTTC.

DNA for the CDR3: TGTGCCAGCAGCCACAGATACACCGGGGAGCTGTTTTTT. As protein: CASSHRYTGELFF. The rearrangement uses TRBV3-1 (or the pseudogene TRBV3-2) and TRBJ2-2; D unclear. Germline CDR1 is LGHDT and CDR2 is YNNKEL (reference sequence). Deletions cut 3 bases from V and 3 bases from J, with 5 bases between. This CDR3 spans 13 amino acids.

The CDR3 DNA sequence: TGTGCCAGCAGTATACTAGCGGGGTCTAACACCGGGGAGCTGTTTTTT. Its translation is CASSILAGSNTGELFF. The rearrangement joins TRBV28 to TRBJ2-2, with 10 nucleotides matching TRBD2. Trimming took 5 bases from V and 2 from J; bases not matched to a gene: 5. Germline V lookup: CDR1 MDHEN, CDR2 SYDVKM. This CDR3 has 16 residues.

This clone was observed a single time. V gene TRBV11-2 combines with J gene TRBJ2-1; TRBD1 is a possible D gene (6 bases). This CDR3 has 13 residues. The germline V gene encodes CDR1 SGHAT and CDR2 FQNNGV. V gave up 0 bases and J gave up 10 bases, with 10 bases separating them. CDR3: CASSLERGHEQFF. DNA for the CDR3: TGTGCCAGCAGCTTAGAGAGGGGACACGAGCAGTTCTTC.

The chain employs TRBV19 and TRBJ1-3; possibly TRBD1 for D (6 bases). The V gene lost 4 bases and the J gene lost 0 bases, with 13 bases spanning the gap. Germline-derived CDR1 and CDR2 are LNHDA and SQIVND (reference sequence). CDR3 length: 16 residues. CDR3 amino acids: CASSSDRLVSGNTIYF. The DNA of the CDR3 is TGTGCCAGTAGTAGCGACAGGCTGGTCTCTGGAAACACCATATATTTT.

V and J are TRBV27 and TRBJ1-5, with D maybe TRBD1 (6 bases). CDR1 and CDR2 (germline): MNHEY, SMNVEV (reference sequence). V was cut by 4 bases and J by 5 bases, with 12 bases left in between. The CDR3 spans 14 residues. CDR3 in DNA: TGTGCCAGCAGTTACAGGGATGGGTATCAGCCCCAGCATTTT. It is translated as CASSYRDGYQPQHF.

V is TRBV6-5 and J is TRBJ1-4, with D maybe TRBD1 (5 bases). V shed 6 bases and J shed 4 bases, with 15 bases lying between them. The germline V gene has CDR1 MNHEY and CDR2 SVGAGI. CDR3 length: 15 residues. The CDR3 DNA follows: TGTGCCAGCAGACGACAAAGGACACGTAATGAAAAACTGTTTTTT. This gives the protein CASRRQRTRNEKLFF.

The J gene is TRBJ2-1, the V gene TRBV7-3; maybe TRBD2 (7 bases). Trimming took 1 base from V and 14 from J, leaving 18 bases between them. Germline V CDR1 and CDR2: SGHTA, FQGTGA. The CDR3 spans 14 residues. This CDR3 is CASSLIGGAALKFF. DNA of the CDR3: TGTGCCAGCAGCTTAATAGGGGGGGCCGCTCTTAAGTTCTTC.

This chain joins TRBV3-1 (or the pseudogene TRBV3-2) and TRBJ1-1; D uncertain. Germline CDR1 and CDR2: LGHDT and YNNKEL (reference sequence). Trimming took off 0 bases at V and 0 bases at J, with 11 bases between the two ends. The length of the CDR3 is 16 residues. CDR3 sequence: CASSQDQIVLNTEAFF. The CDR3 coding sequence is TGTGCCAGCAGCCAAGATCAAATAGTTTTGAACACTGAAGCTTTCTTT.

The V call is TRBV4-1, the J call TRBJ1-2; 9 nucleotides agree with TRBD1. The germline V gene has CDR1 MGHRA and CDR2 YSYEKL. With V trimmed by 4 bases and J by 7 bases, 7 bases remained unmatched. The CDR3 is 14 amino acids. CDR3 loop: CASSPLDRGRGYTF. The CDR3 region has the DNA TGCGCCAGCAGCCCCTTGGACAGGGGACGTGGCTACACCTTC.

The chain has TRBV16 and TRBJ1-3; D not resolved. Trimming left V 0 bases short and J 0 bases short, with 9 bases between. CDR3 length: 16 amino acids. CDR1 and CDR2 from the germline V gene are KGHSY and FQNENV. CDR3: CASSQSLSSSGNTIYF. The CDR3 DNA sequence: TGTGCCAGCAGCCAATCCCTTTCGAGCTCTGGAAACACCATATATTTT.

V gene TRBV6-6 combines with J gene TRBJ2-7; D perhaps matches TRBD1 (6 bases). Germline assignment: CDR1 MNHNY and CDR2 SVGAGI (reference sequence). V was shortened by 6 bases and J by 1 base, with 16 bases between the two germline ends. This CDR3 contains 15 residues. DNA for the CDR3: TGTGCCAGCAGCCCAACCCCACAGGGATCCTACGAGCAGTACTTC. Residues: CASSPTPQGSYEQYF.

This clone was picked up one time. V usage is TRBV5-5 and J usage is TRBJ2-5; D possibly corresponds to TRBD1 (6 bases). The CDR3 extends over 16 amino acids. Germline V CDR1 and CDR2: SGHKS, YYEKEE (reference sequence). V was trimmed by 2 bases and J by 4 bases, leaving 18 bases between them. CDR3 region: CASSLPGHQGGETQYF. CDR3 in DNA: TGTGCCAGCAGCTTACCGGGACACCAAGGGGGAGAGACCCAGTACTTC.

This clone turned up a few times. This chain joins TRBV6-2 or TRBV6-3 and TRBJ2-7, with no clear D. This CDR3 contains 12 residues. Trimming pared 5 bases from V and 2 bases from J, leaving 7 bases between. Germline-derived CDR1 and CDR2 are MNHEY and SVGEGT. The CDR3 here is CASSPRTYEQYF. The CDR3 DNA is TGTGCCAGCAGTCCCAGGACCTACGAGCAGTACTTC.

The chain is built from TRBV9 and TRBJ1-1; the D is unclear. Germline assignment: CDR1 SGDLS and CDR2 YYNGEE. The CDR3 runs 13 residues. Trimming stripped 3 bases from V and 4 bases from J, with 10 bases between. CDR3 nucleotides: TGTGCCAGCAGCGGACGACACTTCACTGAAGCTTTCTTT. Translating gives CASSGRHFTEAFF. The variable domain in full, with the rest retrieved from reference TRBV9 and TRBJ1-1, is DSGVTQTPKHLITATGQRVTLRCSPRSGDLSVYWYQQSLDQGLQFLIQYYNGEERAKGNILERFSAQQFPDLHSELNLSSLELGDSALYFCASSGRHFTEAFFGQGTRLTVV.

Only a few counts were recorded for this clone. This CDR3 is CASNLRGAGETQYF. Written as DNA, the CDR3 is TGTGCCAGCAATCTGCGGGGGGCCGGAGAGACCCAGTACTTC. The gene calls are TRBV2 and TRBJ2-5, with 8 bases fitting TRBD2. Trimming at V came to 7 bases and at J to 4 bases, leaving 8 bases not matched to a gene. Germline lookup yields CDR1 SNHLY and CDR2 FYNNEI. CDR3 length equals 14 residues.

This chain connects TRBV27 to TRBJ2-7; TRBD1 aligns across 8 bases. The CDR3 has 14 residues. Germline V gives CDR1 MNHEY, CDR2 SMNVEV (reference sequence). V was pared by 3 bases and J by 1 base, with 2 bases of the junction left unmatched. Written as DNA, the CDR3 is TGTGCCAGCAGTTTGTGGACAGGGTCCTACGAGCAGTACTTC. Its protein is CASSLWTGSYEQYF.

The V gene is TRBV7-9, the J gene TRBJ1-3; D not certain. CDR1 and CDR2 from the germline V gene are SEHNR and FQNEAQ (reference sequence). The CDR3 sequence is 12 residues long. The ends were cut back, 5 bases at V and 6 bases at J, with 8 bases in the middle. CDR3 nucleotides: TGTGCCAGCAGCACCTACTTAAACACCATATATTTT. It specifies CASSTYLNTIYF. The complete variable domain, with remaining parts taken from reference TRBV7-9 and TRBJ1-3, reads DTGVSQNPRHKITKRGQNVTFRCDPISEHNRLYWYRQTLGQGPEFLTYFQNEAQLEKSRLLSDRFSAERPKGSFSTLEIQRTEQGDSAMYLCASSTYLNTIYFGEGSWLTVV.

The rearrangement links TRBV7-9 to TRBJ1-4; 8 bases are a match to TRBD1. CDR3 size: 14 residues. The trim removed 3 bases at V and 7 bases at J, leaving 4 bases unmatched. CDR1 is SEHNR, CDR2 FQNEAQ, per germline (reference sequence). The CDR3 loop is CASSLRTGSEKLFF. As DNA, the CDR3 is TGTGCCAGCAGCTTGCGGACAGGGAGTGAAAAACTGTTTTTT.